One and the same sample provided the 31 T cell receptor beta chains below, sequenced in a study of low-dose radiotherapy and immunotherapy resistance in tumors. The time point here: after trial treatment. The treatment was: LDRT plus nivolumab, ipilimumab, low-dose cyclophosphamide and aspirin (RACIN trial). Primers targeting TRAV and TRBV primed first-strand cDNA, covering alpha and beta chains. Amplification, which lasted 20 to 25 PCR cycles, used a constant-region primer and V-primer adapter to amplify TCRs. A single record per CDR3 protein comes from TCRdb applying MiXCR to the reads. This table has under 95,000 distinct CDR3 sequences, less than 20% appearing once. The source material was PBMCs, sampled after low-dose radiotherapy plus immunotherapy. Receptor source: a male donor with prostate cancer.

This clonotype was counted at least ten times. The genes are TRBV28 and TRBJ2-3, with D perhaps matching TRBD2 (6 bases). Germline V gene data show CDR1 as MDHEN and CDR2 as SYDVKM. V lost 6 bases, J lost 3 bases, and 10 bases lay in between. The CDR3 is 13 amino acids. CDR3 nucleotides: TGTGCCAGCAGATGGGGGGTGACAGATACGCAGTATTTT. This gives the protein CASRWGVTDTQYF. The variable domain in full, completed from reference TRBV28 and TRBJ2-3, reads DVKVTQSSRYLVKRTGEKVFLECVQDMDHENMFWYRQDPGLGLRLIYFSYDVKMKEKGDIPEGYSVSREKKERFSLILESASTNQTSMYLCASRWGVTDTQYFGPGTRLTVL.

This clonotype was found many times. The gene calls are TRBV2 and TRBJ2-1, with D possibly matching TRBD2 (6 bases). The CDR3 sequence is 16 residues long. Germline CDR1 SNHLY, CDR2 FYNNEI. Trimming left V 0 bases short and J 7 bases short, with 16 bases between. The CDR3 bases are TGTGCCAGCAGTGAAGCGCTCGGGACCGCGGGGAATGAGCAGTTCTTC. It is translated as CASSEALGTAGNEQFF.

The chain employs TRBV28 and TRBJ1-6; D remains ambiguous. Looked up from germline, CDR1 is MDHEN and CDR2 is SYDVKM. Trimming pared 5 bases from V and 4 bases from J, leaving 9 bases between. The CDR3 loop spans 14 amino acids. Written as DNA, the CDR3 is TGTGCCAGCAGTCCCCAGAGTTATAATTCACCCCTCCACTTT. Protein sequence: CASSPQSYNSPLHF.

The chain joins TRBV28 to TRBJ2-1, with 13 bases aligning to TRBD2. The germline V gene encodes CDR1 MDHEN and CDR2 SYDVKM. J lost 6 bases, V lost 6 bases, and 14 bases had no gene match. The CDR3 has 18 residues. The CDR3 region is CASSLGPGTSGDPNEQFF. CDR3 DNA sequence: TGTGCCAGCAGCCTTGGGCCCGGGACTAGCGGGGACCCCAATGAGCAGTTCTTC.

This clonotype was recorded many times. The junction and the germline gene differ at one end; a read error may be behind it. V is TRBV12-3 or TRBV12-4 and J is TRBJ1-6; no firm D call. The CDR3 has 15 amino acids. CDR3 DNA: TGTGCCAGCAGACCCGGTGGTTCCTTTAATTCACCCCTCCACTTT. Translation gives CASRPGGSFNSPLHF.

This clonotype was found many times. This sequence joins TRBV21-1 and TRBJ2-3; the listed D gene, TRBD2, was not tested against the DNA. TRBV21-1 is given as a pseudogene. The CDR3 has 17 amino acids. The CDR3 protein is CASSKVFGAGGLDTQYF. CDR3 nucleotides: TGTGCCAGCAGCAAAGTTTTTGGAGCGGGAGGTTTGGATACGCAGTATTTT.

In its sample, this clonotype was seen many times. V and J are TRBV19 and TRBJ1-5; D call uncertain. Deletions cut 7 bases from V and 0 bases from J, with 13 bases between. The CDR3 spans 15 residues. Germline V gives CDR1 LNHDA, CDR2 SQIVND (reference sequence). For the CDR3, the DNA is TGTGCCAGTACCGAGACAAGTTATAGCAATCAGCCCCAGCATTTT. Translated: CASTETSYSNQPQHF. The full variable domain, rest sourced from reference TRBV19 and TRBJ1-5, is DGGITQSPKYLFRKEGQNVTLSCEQNLNHDAMYWYRQDPGQGLRLIYYSQIVNDFQKGDIAEGYSVSREKKESFPLTVTSAQKNPTAFYLCASTETSYSNQPQHFGDGTRLSIL.

This clonotype was observed many times. The rearrangement links TRBV6-2 or TRBV6-3 to TRBJ2-2; the match to TRBD2 covers 7 bases. The CDR3 is made up of 16 amino acids. Unmatched junction bases numbered 8, after V lost 2 bases and J lost 5 bases. Germline values: CDR1 MNHEY, CDR2 SVGEGT. The CDR3 spells CASSYGGLVTTGELFF. CDR3 DNA sequence: TGTGCCAGCAGTTACGGCGGACTAGTAACTACCGGGGAGCTGTTTTTT.

Concerning this clonotype itself: One base separates it from a far larger clone, so it is likely a read error. The CDR3 loop is CASRGGEQFF. In DNA form, the CDR3 reads TGTGCCAGCAGGGGGGGAGAGCAGTTCTTC. This chain uses TRBV28 with TRBJ2-1; D is possibly TRBD2 (6 bases). Trimming cost V 6 bases and J 10 bases, with 7 bases left between them. Per the germline V gene, CDR1 is MDHEN and CDR2 is SYDVKM. CDR3 length: 10 residues.

This clonotype showed up many times. The gene calls are TRBV28 and TRBJ2-5; 8 bases line up with TRBD1. The CDR3 is 15 residues long. V was clipped by 3 bases and J by 3 bases; unmatched bases: 6. Per germline, CDR1 MDHEN and CDR2 SYDVKM. The CDR3 reads CASSFRGQAEETQYF. The CDR3 bases are TGTGCCAGCAGTTTTAGGGGACAGGCGGAAGAGACCCAGTACTTC. Full variable domain (missing parts from reference TRBV28 and TRBJ2-5): DVKVTQSSRYLVKRTGEKVFLECVQDMDHENMFWYRQDPGLGLRLIYFSYDVKMKEKGDIPEGYSVSREKKERFSLILESASTNQTSMYLCASSFRGQAEETQYFGPGTRLLVL.

This clonotype was seen repeatedly, ten times or more. The chain links TRBV20-1 to TRBJ2-3, with 10 bases identical to TRBD2. The CDR3 has 14 amino acids. The V gene's germline CDR1 is DFQATT and CDR2 SNEGSKA (reference sequence). V shed 2 bases and J 5 bases; nucleotides not matched to a gene: 4. The CDR3 reads CSARLAGDLDTQYF. The CDR3 nucleotides are TGCAGTGCTAGACTAGCGGGAGATTTAGATACGCAGTATTTT.

This clonotype was recorded many times. The chain combines TRBV2 with TRBJ2-2; D might be TRBD2 (6 bases). The CDR3 runs 16 residues. Germline V gives CDR1 SNHLY, CDR2 FYNNEI. The V end lost 3 bases, the J end lost 0 bases, and 11 bases lay between the germline ends. The CDR3 here is CASSDRWGANTGELFF. CDR3 DNA sequence: TGTGCCAGCAGTGACCGATGGGGGGCGAACACCGGGGAGCTGTTTTTT.

This clonotype has a count of ten or more. The V and J genes are TRBV5-6 and TRBJ2-3; TRBD2 aligns across 11 bases. The CDR3 spans 15 residues. Germline lookup yields CDR1 SGHDT and CDR2 YYEEEE. Trimming cost V 4 bases and J 3 bases; bases outside gene matches: 4. The CDR3, as DNA: TGTGCCAGCAGCCCGACTAGCGGGACGACAGATACGCAGTATTTT. Its translation is CASSPTSGTTDTQYF.

This clonotype was seen a handful of times. The genes are TRBV28 and TRBJ2-7; tentatively, D is TRBD1 or TRBD2 (5 bases each). The CDR3 is made up of 14 amino acids. CDR1 MDHEN and CDR2 SYDVKM come from the germline V gene. Trimming took 5 bases from V and 2 from J, leaving 13 bases between them. In DNA, the CDR3 is TGTGCCAGCAGTCGTGGGGGATTGACCTACGAGCAGTACTTC. Its translation is CASSRGGLTYEQYF.

In the case of this clonotype: A far larger clone is one base from this, pointing to a likely read error. The gene calls are TRBV3-1 and TRBJ2-6; 8 positions agree with TRBD2. The CDR3 runs 15 residues. Germline V gene lookup returns CDR1 LGHDT and CDR2 YNNKEL (reference sequence). The CDR3 DNA reads as TGTGCCAGCAGGAGCGGGAGTACTGGGGCCAACGTCCGGACTTTC. Translated: CASRSGSTGANVRTF.

This clonotype has a count of ten or more. The chain combines TRBV3-1 with TRBJ1-3; D gene unclear. Germline V gives CDR1 LGHDT, CDR2 YNNKEL (reference sequence). V was cut by 1 base and J by 6 bases, with 1 base left in between. The length of the CDR3 is 11 residues. The CDR3 sequence is CASSQVNTIYF. The CDR3 coding sequence is TGTGCCAGCAGCCAAGTAAACACCATATATTTT. Full variable domain (rest looked up from reference TRBV3-1 and TRBJ1-3): DTAVSQTPKYLVTQMGNDKSIKCEQNLGHDTMYWYKQDSKKFLKIMFSYNNKELIINETVPNRFSPKSPDKAHLNLHINSLELGDSAVYFCASSQVNTIYFGEGSWLTVV.

The chain links TRBV19 to TRBJ2-7; D gene ambiguous. The CDR3 length is 15 residues. The V gene's germline CDR1 is LNHDA and CDR2 SQIVND (reference sequence). Trimming pared 2 bases from V and 4 bases from J, leaving 15 bases between. The DNA for the CDR3 is TGTGCCAGTAGTATAATAGCAGGTGCAATTTACGAGCAGTACTTC. As protein: CASSIIAGAIYEQYF.

This clonotype came up many times. V is TRBV9 and J is TRBJ2-3, with D possibly being TRBD1 (5 bases). V was cut by 3 bases and J by 6 bases, with 11 bases left in between. The germline gives CDR1 SGDLS, CDR2 YYNGEE. The CDR3 extends over 13 amino acids. The DNA of the CDR3 is TGTGCCAGCAGCGCCCGCAGGGCGGATACGCAGTATTTT. It encodes CASSARRADTQYF.

This clonotype was detected many times. In DNA, the CDR3 is TGCAGTGCTAGAGGAGCGGTCGGTTCCAGCACAGATACGCAGTATTTT. Amino acids: CSARGAVGSSTDTQYF. V usage is TRBV20-1 and J usage is TRBJ2-3; tentatively, D is TRBD2 (5 bases). Germline CDR1 and CDR2: DFQATT and SNEGSKA (reference sequence). This CDR3 spans 16 amino acids. V was clipped by 1 base and J by 0 bases, with 14 bases between them.

This clonotype was counted ten times or more. V usage is TRBV6-5 and J usage is TRBJ2-7; 10 nucleotides match TRBD2. J was trimmed by 0 bases and V by 0 bases; bases with no gene match: 5. This CDR3 comprises 17 residues. CDR1 and CDR2 from the germline V gene are MNHEY and SVGAGI. CDR3 in DNA: TGTGCCAGCAGTTACTCGTTTGGACTAGCGGACTCCTACGAGCAGTACTTC. Protein sequence: CASSYSFGLADSYEQYF.

This clonotype has only a few counts. The chain links TRBV28 to TRBJ2-7; 7 positions agree with TRBD2. The CDR3 length is 16 residues. V was pared by 6 bases and J by 1 base, with 12 bases of the junction left unmatched. Germline V gene sequence: CDR1 MDHEN, CDR2 SYDVKM. The CDR3 sequence is CASSAGVRELSYEQYF. The CDR3 nucleotides read TGTGCCAGCAGCGCCGGGGTGCGGGAGTTATCCTACGAGCAGTACTTC.

A note on this clonotype: A far larger clone is off by one base, so a read error is likely. The gene calls are TRBV6-6 and TRBJ2-1; D unclear. Germline-derived CDR1 and CDR2 are MNHNY and SVGAGI (reference sequence). The CDR3 contains 13 residues. The V gene lost 8 bases and the J gene lost 13 bases, with 21 bases spanning the gap. The CDR3 is CASGIGKGETQFF. The DNA for the CDR3 is TGTGCCAGCGGTATAGGCAAAGGCGAAACTCAGTTCTTC.

This clonotype was picked up many times. V usage is TRBV5-1 and J usage is TRBJ1-5; D is unclear. CDR1 SGHRS and CDR2 YFSETQ come from the germline V gene. Trimming took off 4 bases at V and 4 bases at J, with 15 bases between the two ends. The CDR3 is made up of 15 amino acids. The CDR3 protein is CASSPSGAGNQPQHF. The CDR3, as DNA: TGCGCCAGCAGCCCCAGCGGTGCGGGAAATCAGCCCCAGCATTTT.

About this clonotype: This likely traces to a read error, being one base from a far larger clone. The CDR3 DNA is TGTGCCACCAGCAGAGATGCGGGACGGGAACACGAGCAGTTCTTC. Amino acid sequence: CATSRDAGREHEQFF. This rearrangement joins TRBV15 to TRBJ2-1, with D tentatively TRBD2 (6 bases). CDR1 is LNHNV and CDR2 is YYDKDF in the germline V gene (reference sequence). This CDR3 is 15 amino acids long. Deletions cut 0 bases from V and 10 bases from J, with 16 bases between.

In its sample, this clonotype was seen many times. This chain uses TRBV28 with TRBJ2-1; 8 nucleotides line up with TRBD2. Germline CDR1 is MDHEN and CDR2 is SYDVKM. The CDR3 is made up of 15 amino acids. J was trimmed by 9 bases and V by 6 bases; bases with no gene match: 13. CDR3 sequence (DNA): TGTGCCAGCAGGAAATCGCCGGGACTAGAATTTGAGCAGTTCTTC. Its protein is CASRKSPGLEFEQFF.

The chain employs TRBV6-1 and TRBJ2-2, with TRBD1 matching over 8 bases. Germline V gives CDR1 MNHNS, CDR2 SASEGT. The CDR3 covers 12 residues. Trimming at V came to 10 bases and at J to 9 bases, leaving 7 bases not matched to a gene. The CDR3 reads CATRQGPWELFF. CDR3 bases: TGTGCCACCCGACAGGGGCCTTGGGAGCTGTTTTTT.

The chain recombines TRBV7-2 with TRBJ1-2; tentative D call: TRBD1 (5 bases). There are 14 residues in the CDR3. The germline V and J ends were trimmed by 8 bases and 4 bases, with 17 bases remaining between them. The germline gives CDR1 SGHTA, CDR2 FQGNSA. CDR3 in DNA: TGTGCCAGCGGACATGAGGCGACGGGCTATGGCTACACCTTC. It encodes CASGHEATGYGYTF.

This clonotype has at least ten counts. V usage is TRBV11-3 and J usage is TRBJ2-2; 8 bases fit TRBD2. Germline values: CDR1 SGHNT, CDR2 YENEEA. Losses at the gene ends were 1 base for V and 4 bases for J; bases not matched to a gene: 2. CDR3 size: 15 residues. The CDR3 nucleotides read TGTGCCAGCAGCTTAGTTGCGGGGGGCACCGGGGAGCTGTTTTTT. Translating gives CASSLVAGGTGELFF.

This chain links TRBV28 with TRBJ1-4; 7 nucleotides line up with TRBD1. Trimming took 8 bases from V and 7 from J; bases not matched to a gene: 4. CDR3 length: 12 residues. Per germline, CDR1 MDHEN and CDR2 SYDVKM. CDR3 region: CASQGGSEKLFF. The CDR3 DNA reads as TGTGCCAGCCAGGGGGGGAGTGAAAAACTGTTTTTT.

This clonotype has a count of ten or more. The genes are TRBV6-2 or TRBV6-3 and TRBJ2-7; maybe TRBD2 (5 bases). Germline CDR1 is MNHEY and CDR2 is SVGEGT. The CDR3 totals 12 residues. V lost 10 bases and J 3 bases, leaving 13 bases between the germline ends. CDR3 bases: TGTGCCACCACCGAGGGTAACTACGAGCAGTACTTC. As protein: CATTEGNYEQYF.

This clonotype was picked up many times. CDR3 DNA sequence: TGTGCCAGCAGCGGGACTAGCGGGAAGGCCGGGGAGCTGTTTTTT. Translation gives CASSGTSGKAGELFF. The V and J genes are TRBV2 and TRBJ2-2, with TRBD2 identical over 13 bases. This CDR3 spans 15 amino acids. The V segment lost 6 bases and the J segment 6 bases; nucleotides outside the gene matches: 4. CDR1 and CDR2 (germline): SNHLY, FYNNEI.